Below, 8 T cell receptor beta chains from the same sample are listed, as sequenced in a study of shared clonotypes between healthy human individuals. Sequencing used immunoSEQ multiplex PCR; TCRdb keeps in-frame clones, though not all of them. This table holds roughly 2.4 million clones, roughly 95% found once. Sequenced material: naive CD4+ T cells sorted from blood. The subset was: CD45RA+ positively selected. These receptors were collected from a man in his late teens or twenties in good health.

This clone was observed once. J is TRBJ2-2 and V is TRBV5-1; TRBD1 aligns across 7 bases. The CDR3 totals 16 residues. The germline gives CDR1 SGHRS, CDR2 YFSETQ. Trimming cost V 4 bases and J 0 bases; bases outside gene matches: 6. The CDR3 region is CASSPGTDSNTGELFF. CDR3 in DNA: TGCGCCAGCAGCCCCGGGACAGATTCGAACACCGGGGAGCTGTTTTTT. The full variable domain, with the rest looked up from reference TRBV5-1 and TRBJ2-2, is KAGVTQTPRYLIKTRGQQVTLSCSPISGHRSVSWYQQTPGQGLQFLFEYFSETQRNKGNFPGRFSGRQFSNSRSEMNVSTLELGDSALYLCASSPGTDSNTGELFFGEGSRLTVL.

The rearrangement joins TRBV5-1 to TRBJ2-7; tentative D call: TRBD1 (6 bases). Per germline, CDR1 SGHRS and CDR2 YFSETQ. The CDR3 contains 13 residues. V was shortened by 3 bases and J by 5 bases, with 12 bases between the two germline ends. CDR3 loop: CASSWAGENEQYF. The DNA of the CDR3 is TGCGCCAGCAGCTGGGCAGGGGAAAACGAGCAGTACTTC.

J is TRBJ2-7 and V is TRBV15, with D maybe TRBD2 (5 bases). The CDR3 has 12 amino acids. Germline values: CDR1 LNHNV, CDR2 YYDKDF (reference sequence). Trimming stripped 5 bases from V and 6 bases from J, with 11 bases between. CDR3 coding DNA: TGTGCCACCAGCCTGGACTGGGGCGAGCAGTACTTC. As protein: CATSLDWGEQYF.

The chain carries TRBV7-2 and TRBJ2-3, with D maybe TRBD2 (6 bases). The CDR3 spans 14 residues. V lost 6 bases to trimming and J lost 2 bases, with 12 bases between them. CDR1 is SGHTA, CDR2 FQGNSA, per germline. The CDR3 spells CASRLRTTTDTQYF. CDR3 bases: TGTGCCAGCAGACTGAGGACTACCACAGATACGCAGTATTTT.

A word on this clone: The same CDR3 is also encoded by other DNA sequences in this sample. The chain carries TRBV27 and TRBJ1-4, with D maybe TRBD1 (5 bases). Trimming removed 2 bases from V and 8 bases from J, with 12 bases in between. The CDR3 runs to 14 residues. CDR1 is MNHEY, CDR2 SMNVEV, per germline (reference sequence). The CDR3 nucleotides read TGTGCCAGCAGTTTAGGGGGGGTTGGGGAAAAACTGTTTTTT. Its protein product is CASSLGGVGEKLFF.

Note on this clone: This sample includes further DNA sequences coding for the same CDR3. CDR3 sequence (DNA): TGCAGTGCTAGGGCCAGCTACGAGCAGTACTTC. It codes for CSARASYEQYF. V and J are TRBV20-1 and TRBJ2-7; the D is unclear. Per the germline V gene, CDR1 is DFQATT and CDR2 is SNEGSKA (reference sequence). CDR3 length equals 11 residues. V was pared by 3 bases and J by 3 bases, with 6 bases between.

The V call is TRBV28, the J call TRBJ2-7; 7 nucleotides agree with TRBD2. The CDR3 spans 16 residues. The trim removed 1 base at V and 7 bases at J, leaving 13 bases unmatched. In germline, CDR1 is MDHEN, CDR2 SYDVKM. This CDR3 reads CASSLSPWGGTVEQYF. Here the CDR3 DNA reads TGTGCCAGCAGTTTATCTCCTTGGGGGGGGACGGTAGAGCAGTACTTC. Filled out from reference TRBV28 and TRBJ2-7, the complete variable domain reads DVKVTQSSRYLVKRTGEKVFLECVQDMDHENMFWYRQDPGLGLRLIYFSYDVKMKEKGDIPEGYSVSREKKERFSLILESASTNQTSMYLCASSLSPWGGTVEQYFGPGTRLTVT.

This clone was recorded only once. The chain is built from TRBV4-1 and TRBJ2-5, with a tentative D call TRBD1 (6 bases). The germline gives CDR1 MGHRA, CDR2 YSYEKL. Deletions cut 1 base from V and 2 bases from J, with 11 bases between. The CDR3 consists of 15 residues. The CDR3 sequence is CASSQVVQGQETQYF. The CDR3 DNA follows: TGCGCCAGCAGCCAAGTAGTGCAGGGGCAAGAGACCCAGTACTTC.